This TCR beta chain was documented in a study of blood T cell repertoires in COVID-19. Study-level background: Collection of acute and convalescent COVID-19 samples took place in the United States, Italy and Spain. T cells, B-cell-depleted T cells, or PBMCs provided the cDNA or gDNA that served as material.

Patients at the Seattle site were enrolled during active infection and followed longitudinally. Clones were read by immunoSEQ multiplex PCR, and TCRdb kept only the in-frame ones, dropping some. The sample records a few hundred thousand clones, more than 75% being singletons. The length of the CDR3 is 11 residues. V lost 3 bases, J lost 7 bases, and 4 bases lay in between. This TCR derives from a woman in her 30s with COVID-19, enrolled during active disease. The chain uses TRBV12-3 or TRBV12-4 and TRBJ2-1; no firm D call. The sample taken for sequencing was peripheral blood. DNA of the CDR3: TGTGCCAGCAGTTTTGAGAATGAGCAGTTCTTC. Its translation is CASSFENEQFF.